This T cell receptor (beta chain) was captured in a study of control samples from healthy donors and cancer patients. Only in-frame clones appear in the TCRdb table, and some are missing; sequencing was by immunoSEQ multiplex PCR. The data hold 100,000 to 120,000 clones, with approximately 84% observed a single time. The V gene lost 6 bases and the J gene lost 0 bases, with 13 bases spanning the gap. The CDR3 runs 14 residues. The germline CDR1 and CDR2 sequences are SGHRS and YFSETQ. The TCR was taken from a man between 18 and 29 years old in good health. V gene TRBV5-1 combines with J gene TRBJ2-7, with D unclear. Source material: blood. CDR3 region: CASTRDGSSYEQYF. The CDR3, as DNA: TGCGCCAGCACGCGCGACGGTAGCTCCTACGAGCAGTACTTC.